One T cell receptor (beta chain) is described in this entry. This sample is drawn from a study of OX40 agonist ivuxolimab in advanced cancers. At the level of the study: Of mixed ages from 23 to 79 and averaging about 56 years, the group was roughly 85% male.

Peripheral blood came from all dose cohorts at three timepoints. The method was immunoSEQ multiplex PCR; TCRdb's version includes in-frame clones alone and lacks a portion of them. Counted here are about 150,000 clones, 94% occurring once; the ten biggest clones make up around 0.28%. Trimming took off 3 bases at V and 0 bases at J, with 9 bases between the two ends. CDR3 length: 14 residues. CDR1 is MNHEY, CDR2 SVGAGI, per germline. This specimen consisted of CD4+ or CD8+ T cells sorted from blood, obtained in a trial of the OX40 agonist ivuxolimab. The TCR was taken from an adult with an advanced solid tumor such as melanoma, head and neck, liver or kidney cancer. The chain recombines TRBV6-5 with TRBJ2-7; D is perhaps TRBD1 (5 bases). The CDR3 DNA follows: TGTGCCAGCAGTTATCACACAGGCTCCTACGAGCAGTACTTC. Encoded protein: CASSYHTGSYEQYF.